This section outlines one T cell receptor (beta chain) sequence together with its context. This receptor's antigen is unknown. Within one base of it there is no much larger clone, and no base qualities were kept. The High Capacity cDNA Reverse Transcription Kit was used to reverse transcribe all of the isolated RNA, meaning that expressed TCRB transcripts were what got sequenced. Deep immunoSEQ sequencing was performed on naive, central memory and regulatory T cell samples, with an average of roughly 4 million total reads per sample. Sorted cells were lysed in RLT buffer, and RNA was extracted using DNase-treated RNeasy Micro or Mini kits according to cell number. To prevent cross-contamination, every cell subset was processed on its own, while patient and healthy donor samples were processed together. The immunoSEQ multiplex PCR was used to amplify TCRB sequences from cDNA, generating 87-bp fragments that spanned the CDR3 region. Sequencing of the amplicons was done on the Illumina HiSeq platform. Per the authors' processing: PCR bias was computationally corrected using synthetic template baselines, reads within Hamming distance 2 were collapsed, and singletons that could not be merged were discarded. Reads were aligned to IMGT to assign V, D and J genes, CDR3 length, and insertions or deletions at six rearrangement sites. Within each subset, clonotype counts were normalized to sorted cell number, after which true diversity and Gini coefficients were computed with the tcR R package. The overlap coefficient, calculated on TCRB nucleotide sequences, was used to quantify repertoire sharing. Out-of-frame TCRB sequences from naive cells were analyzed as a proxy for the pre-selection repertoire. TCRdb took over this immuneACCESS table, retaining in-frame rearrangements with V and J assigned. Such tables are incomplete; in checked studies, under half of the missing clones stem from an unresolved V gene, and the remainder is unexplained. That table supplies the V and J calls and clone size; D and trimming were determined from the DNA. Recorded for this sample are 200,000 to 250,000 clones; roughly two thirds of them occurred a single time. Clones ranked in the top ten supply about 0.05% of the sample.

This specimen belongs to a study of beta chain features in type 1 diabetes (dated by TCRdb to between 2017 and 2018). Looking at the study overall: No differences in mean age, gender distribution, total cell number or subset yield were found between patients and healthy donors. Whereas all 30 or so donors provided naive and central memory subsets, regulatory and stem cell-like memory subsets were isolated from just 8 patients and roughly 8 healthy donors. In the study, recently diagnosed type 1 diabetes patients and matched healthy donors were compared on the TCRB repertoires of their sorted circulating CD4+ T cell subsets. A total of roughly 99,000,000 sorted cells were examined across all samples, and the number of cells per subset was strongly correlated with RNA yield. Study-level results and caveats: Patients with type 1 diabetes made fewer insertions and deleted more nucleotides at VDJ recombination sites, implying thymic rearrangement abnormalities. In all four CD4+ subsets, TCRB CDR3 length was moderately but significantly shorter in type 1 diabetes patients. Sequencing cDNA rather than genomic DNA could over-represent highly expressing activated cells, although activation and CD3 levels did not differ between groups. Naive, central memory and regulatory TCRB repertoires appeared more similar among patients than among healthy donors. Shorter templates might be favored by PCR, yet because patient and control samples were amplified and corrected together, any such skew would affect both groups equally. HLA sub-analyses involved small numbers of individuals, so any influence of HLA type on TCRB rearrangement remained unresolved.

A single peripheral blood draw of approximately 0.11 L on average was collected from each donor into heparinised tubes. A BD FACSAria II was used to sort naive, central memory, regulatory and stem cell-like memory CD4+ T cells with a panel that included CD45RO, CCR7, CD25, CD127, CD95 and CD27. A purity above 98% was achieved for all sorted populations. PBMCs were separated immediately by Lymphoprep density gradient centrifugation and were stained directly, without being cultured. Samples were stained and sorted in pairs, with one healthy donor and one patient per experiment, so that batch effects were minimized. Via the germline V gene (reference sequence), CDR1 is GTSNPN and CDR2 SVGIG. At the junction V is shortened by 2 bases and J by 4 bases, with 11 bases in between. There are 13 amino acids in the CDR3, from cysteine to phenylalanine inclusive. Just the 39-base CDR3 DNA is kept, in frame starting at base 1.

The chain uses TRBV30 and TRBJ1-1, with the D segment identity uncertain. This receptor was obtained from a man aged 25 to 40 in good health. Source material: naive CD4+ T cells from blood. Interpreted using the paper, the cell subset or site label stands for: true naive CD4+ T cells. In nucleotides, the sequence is TGTGCCTGGAGTACGGAGGTAGGCACTGAAGCTTTCTTT. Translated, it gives CAWSTEVGTEAFF.